This T cell receptor beta chain was observed in a study of cytomegalovirus exposure and HLA in healthy donors. Notes on this clone: No antigen is known for it.

Study results and caveats: CMV antigen specificity of a few CMV-associated chains was confirmed in vitro.

It was with 60 Vbeta and 13 Jbeta primers that the PCR ran. Per the original methods: Unique TCR beta chains totaled roughly 80 million in a later count, with around 11 million of them shared. Generated by immunoSEQ multiplex PCR, the TCRdb table keeps only in-frame clones and is missing some. The DNA was the basis for D and trimming; V, J and clone size are from that table. The sample consists of over 150,000 clones, approximately 73% of them appearing once. The CDR3 runs to 16 residues. The V end was cut by 3 bases, the J end by 0 bases, with 12 bases between. CDR1 and CDR2 (germline): SGHTA, FQGTGA.

Sequenced: PBMCs. The TCR was taken from a woman between 18 and 30 years old in good health and CMV-seropositive. The chain uses TRBV7-3 and TRBJ2-1, with a tentative D call TRBD2 (7 bases). DNA for the CDR3: TGTGCCAGCAGCTTTGGCGGGGGCGTCTCCTACAATGAGCAGTTCTTC. It is translated as CASSFGGGVSYNEQFF.